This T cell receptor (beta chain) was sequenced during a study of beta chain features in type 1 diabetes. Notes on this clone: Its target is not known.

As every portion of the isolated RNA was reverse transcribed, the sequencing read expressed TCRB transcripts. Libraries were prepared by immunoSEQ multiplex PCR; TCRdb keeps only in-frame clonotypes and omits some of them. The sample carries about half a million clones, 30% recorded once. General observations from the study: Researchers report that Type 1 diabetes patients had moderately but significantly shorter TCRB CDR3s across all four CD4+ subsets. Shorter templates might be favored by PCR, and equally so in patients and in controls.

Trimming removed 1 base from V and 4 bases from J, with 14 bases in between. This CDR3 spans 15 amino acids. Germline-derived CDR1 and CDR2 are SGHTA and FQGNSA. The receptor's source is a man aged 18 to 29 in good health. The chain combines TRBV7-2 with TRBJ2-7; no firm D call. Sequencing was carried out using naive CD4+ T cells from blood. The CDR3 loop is CASSLVSLDGYEQYF. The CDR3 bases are TGTGCCAGCAGCTTAGTAAGTTTGGACGGGTACGAGCAGTACTTC.